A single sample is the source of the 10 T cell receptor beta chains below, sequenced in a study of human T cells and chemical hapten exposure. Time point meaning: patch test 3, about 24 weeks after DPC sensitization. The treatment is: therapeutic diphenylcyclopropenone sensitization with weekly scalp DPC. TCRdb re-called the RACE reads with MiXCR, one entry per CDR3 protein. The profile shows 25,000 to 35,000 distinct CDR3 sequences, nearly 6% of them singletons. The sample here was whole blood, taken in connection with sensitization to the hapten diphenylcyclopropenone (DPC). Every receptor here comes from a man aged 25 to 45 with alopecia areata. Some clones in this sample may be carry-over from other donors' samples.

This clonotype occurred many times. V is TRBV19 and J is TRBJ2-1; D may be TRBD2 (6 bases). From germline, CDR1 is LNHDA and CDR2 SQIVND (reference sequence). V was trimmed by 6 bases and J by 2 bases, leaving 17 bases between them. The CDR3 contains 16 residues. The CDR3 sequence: CASSHRRRGTYNEQFF. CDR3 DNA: TGTGCCAGTAGCCATAGGAGGAGGGGTACCTACAATGAGCAGTTCTTC.

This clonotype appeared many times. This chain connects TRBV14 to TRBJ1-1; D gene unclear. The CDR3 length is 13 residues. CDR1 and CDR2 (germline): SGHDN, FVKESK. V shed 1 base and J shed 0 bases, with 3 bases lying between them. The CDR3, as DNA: TGTGCCAGCAGCCAAGGAATGAACACTGAAGCTTTCTTT. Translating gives CASSQGMNTEAFF. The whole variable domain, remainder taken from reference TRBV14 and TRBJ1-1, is EAGVTQFPSHSVIEKGQTVTLRCDPISGHDNLYWYRRVMGKEIKFLLHFVKESKQDESGMPNNRFLAERTGGTYSTLKVQPAELEDSGVYFCASSQGMNTEAFFGQGTRLTVV.

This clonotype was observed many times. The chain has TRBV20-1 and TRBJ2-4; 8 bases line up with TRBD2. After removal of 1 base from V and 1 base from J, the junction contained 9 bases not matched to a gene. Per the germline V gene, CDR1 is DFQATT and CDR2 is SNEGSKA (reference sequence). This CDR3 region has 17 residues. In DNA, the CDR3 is TGCAGTGCTAGAGGTCCCCTTGGCGGGAGGGCCAAAAACATTCAGTACTTC. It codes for CSARGPLGGRAKNIQYF.

This chain's CDR3 is CASSKAGTGERTGELFF. The CDR3 region has the DNA TGTGCCAGCAGCAAAGCGGGAACGGGAGAGCGCACCGGGGAGCTGTTTTTT. This sequence joins TRBV21-1 and TRBJ2-2; TRBD2, as called in the table, went unchecked against the DNA. TRBV21-1 is tagged as a pseudogene. This CDR3 is 17 amino acids long.

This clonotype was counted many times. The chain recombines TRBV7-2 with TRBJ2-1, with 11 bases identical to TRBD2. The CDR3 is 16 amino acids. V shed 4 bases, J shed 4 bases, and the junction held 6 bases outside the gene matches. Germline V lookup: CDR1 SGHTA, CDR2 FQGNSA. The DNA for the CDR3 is TGTGCCAGCAGCTCGACTAGCGGGATTTCATACAATGAGCAGTTCTTC. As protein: CASSSTSGISYNEQFF.

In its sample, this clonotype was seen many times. The CDR3 sequence: CASSYKADTGELFF. CDR3 sequence (DNA): TGTGCCAGCAGTTACAAGGCGGACACCGGGGAGCTGTTTTTT. The rearrangement joins TRBV6-5 to TRBJ2-2; the D is unclear. Germline assignment: CDR1 MNHEY and CDR2 SVGAGI. Trimming cost V 2 bases and J 3 bases, with 7 bases left between them. The CDR3 is 14 residues long.

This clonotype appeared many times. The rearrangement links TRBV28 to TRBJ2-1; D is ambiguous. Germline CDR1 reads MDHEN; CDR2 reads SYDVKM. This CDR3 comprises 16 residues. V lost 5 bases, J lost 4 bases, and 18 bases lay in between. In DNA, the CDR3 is TGTGCCAGCAGTCTCCCCGCAGCAGGACCTTACAATGAGCAGTTCTTC. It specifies CASSLPAAGPYNEQFF.

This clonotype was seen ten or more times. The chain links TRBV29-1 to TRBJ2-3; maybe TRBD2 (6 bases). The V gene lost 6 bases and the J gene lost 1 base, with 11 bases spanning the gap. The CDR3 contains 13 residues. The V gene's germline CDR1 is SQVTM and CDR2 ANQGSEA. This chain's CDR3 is CSVRDSRTDTQYF. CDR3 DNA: TGCAGCGTCCGGGACTCCCGCACAGATACGCAGTATTTT.

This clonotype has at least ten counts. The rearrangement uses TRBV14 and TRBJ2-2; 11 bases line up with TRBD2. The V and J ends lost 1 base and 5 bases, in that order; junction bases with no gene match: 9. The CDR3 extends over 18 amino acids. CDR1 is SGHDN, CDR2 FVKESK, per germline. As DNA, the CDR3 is TGTGCCAGCAGCCAAGTAACTAGCGGGAGTCCGGGTACCGGGGAGCTGTTTTTT. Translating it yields CASSQVTSGSPGTGELFF.

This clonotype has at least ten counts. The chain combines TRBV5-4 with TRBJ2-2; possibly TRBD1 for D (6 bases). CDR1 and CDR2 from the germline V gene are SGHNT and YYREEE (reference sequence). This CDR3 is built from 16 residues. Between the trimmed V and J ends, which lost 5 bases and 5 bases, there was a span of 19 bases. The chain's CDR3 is CASSFAGAVGTGELFF. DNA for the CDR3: TGTGCCAGCAGTTTCGCAGGGGCGGTCGGGACCGGGGAGCTGTTTTTT. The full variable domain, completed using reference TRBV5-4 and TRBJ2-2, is ETGVTQSPTHLIKTRGQQVTLRCSSQSGHNTVSWYQQALGQGPQFIFQYYREEENGRGNFPPRFSGLQFPNYSSELNVNALELDDSALYLCASSFAGAVGTGELFFGEGSRLTVL.